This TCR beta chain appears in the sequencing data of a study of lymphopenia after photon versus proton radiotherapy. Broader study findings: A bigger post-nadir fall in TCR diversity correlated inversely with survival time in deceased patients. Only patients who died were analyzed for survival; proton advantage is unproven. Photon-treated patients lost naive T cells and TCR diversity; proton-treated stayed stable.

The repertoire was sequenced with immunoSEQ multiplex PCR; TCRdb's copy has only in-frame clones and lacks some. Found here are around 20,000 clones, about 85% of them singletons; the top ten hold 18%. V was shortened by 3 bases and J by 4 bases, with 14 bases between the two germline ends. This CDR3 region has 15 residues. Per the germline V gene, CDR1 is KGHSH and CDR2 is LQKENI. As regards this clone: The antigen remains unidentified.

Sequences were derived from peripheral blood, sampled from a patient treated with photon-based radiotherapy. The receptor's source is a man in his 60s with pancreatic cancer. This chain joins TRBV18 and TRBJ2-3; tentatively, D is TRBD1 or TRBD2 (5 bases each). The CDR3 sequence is CASSPLGVGADTQYF. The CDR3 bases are TGTGCCAGCTCACCTCTGGGGGTCGGTGCAGATACGCAGTATTTT.